These T cell receptor beta chains were read from a single sample in a study of blood T cell repertoires in COVID-19. Clones were read by immunoSEQ multiplex PCR, and TCRdb kept only the in-frame ones, dropping some. The table has roughly 400,000 clones, roughly 88% seen once. Sequences were obtained from PBMCs or T cells enriched from blood (not recorded which). All receptors come from a man younger than 35 who had recovered from COVID-19. Each CDR3 is given with its conserved first and last residue. D genes are given only for firm matches. Only some rows state a clone size, as once, few, many or a class for expanded clones.

v_gene	d_gene	j_gene	abundance	CDR3aa	CDR3nt
TRBV11-2	NA	TRBJ1-6	NA	CASTTPTGSYSPLHF	TGTGCCAGCACCACCCCGACAGGTTCTTATTCACCCCTCCACTTT
TRBV7-2	NA	TRBJ1-5	NA	CASRGGGYNQPQHF	TGTGCCAGCAGGGGGGGAGGCTACAATCAGCCCCAGCATTTT
TRBV5-1	NA	TRBJ2-7	NA	CASSSPGQNYNEQYF	TGCGCCAGCAGCTCCCCGGGACAAAATTACAACGAGCAGTACTTC
TRBV5-1	TRBD1	TRBJ1-2	NA	CASSLGTGVYGYTF	TGCGCCAGCAGCTTGGGGACAGGGGTCTATGGCTACACCTTC
TRBV19	TRBD2	TRBJ2-1	NA	CASSELAGGYYNEQFF	TGTGCCAGTAGTGAACTAGCGGGAGGGTACTACAATGAGCAGTTCTTC
TRBV27	NA	TRBJ1-4	NA	CASSLTGTGGKLFF	TGTGCCAGCAGTTTAACGGGGACGGGGGGAAAACTGTTTTTT
TRBV15	NA	TRBJ1-1	once	CATSRGTSQVTEAFF	TGTGCCACCAGCAGAGGAACCAGTCAGGTCACTGAAGCTTTCTTT
TRBV4-1	NA	TRBJ1-1	NA	CASSQVLRDSVNTEAFF	TGCGCCAGCAGCCAAGTCCTCAGGGATTCCGTGAACACTGAAGCTTTCTTT
TRBV24-1	NA	TRBJ1-2	NA	CATSDGRGYGYTF	TGTGCCACCAGTGATGGTCGCGGCTATGGCTACACCTTC
TRBV5-1	TRBD1	TRBJ1-5	once	CASSYGTGLNQPQHF	TGCGCCAGCAGCTACGGGACAGGGCTTAATCAGCCCCAGCATTTT
TRBV27	TRBD2	TRBJ2-1	NA	CASSLSVAGAGEQFF	TGTGCCAGCAGTTTATCGGTCGCGGGAGCGGGTGAGCAGTTCTTC
TRBV6-5	NA	TRBJ1-1	NA	CASRPPGETEAFF	TGTGCCAGCAGACCTCCAGGGGAGACTGAAGCTTTCTTT
TRBV9	TRBD2	TRBJ2-7	NA	CASSVDAGVVYEQYF	TGTGCCAGCAGCGTAGATGCGGGAGTGGTCTACGAGCAGTACTTC
TRBV7-6	TRBD2	TRBJ2-1	NA	CASSLSGGAYNEQFF	TGTGCCAGCAGCTTAAGTGGGGGGGCCTACAATGAGCAGTTCTTC
TRBV9	TRBD1	TRBJ1-1	few	CASSVIATGWDTEAFF	TGTGCCAGCAGCGTAATAGCGACAGGGTGGGACACTGAAGCTTTCTTT
TRBV11-2	NA	TRBJ2-1	few	CASSFRGPGDNEQFF	TGTGCCAGCAGCTTTCGGGGCCCGGGGGACAATGAGCAGTTCTTC
TRBV11-3	TRBD1	TRBJ1-3	NA	CASSSGQGAGNTIYF	TGTGCCAGCAGCTCGGGACAGGGGGCCGGAAACACCATATATTTT
TRBV10-3	TRBD2	TRBJ2-5	NA	CAISASGGGETQYF	TGTGCCATCAGTGCTTCGGGAGGGGGGGAGACCCAGTACTTC
TRBV11-2	TRBD1	TRBJ1-1	NA	CASSLGTGTEAFF	TGTGCCAGCAGCCTAGGGACAGGGACTGAAGCTTTCTTT
TRBV11-2	TRBD1	TRBJ1-4	NA	CASSRTGGFEKLFF	TGTGCCAGCAGCCGGACAGGGGGATTTGAAAAACTGTTTTTT
TRBV12-3/TRBV12-4	NA	TRBJ1-2	NA	CASVRRLNYGYTF	TGTGCCAGCGTCAGGAGGCTAAACTATGGCTACACCTTC
TRBV5-1	NA	TRBJ2-2	NA	CASSFSPEVNTGELFF	TGCGCCAGCAGCTTTTCCCCGGAGGTGAACACCGGGGAGCTGTTTTTT
TRBV12-3/TRBV12-4	TRBD2	TRBJ2-2	NA	CASSLASSGGFF	TGTGCCAGCAGTTTGGCCTCTAGCGGGGGGTTTTTT